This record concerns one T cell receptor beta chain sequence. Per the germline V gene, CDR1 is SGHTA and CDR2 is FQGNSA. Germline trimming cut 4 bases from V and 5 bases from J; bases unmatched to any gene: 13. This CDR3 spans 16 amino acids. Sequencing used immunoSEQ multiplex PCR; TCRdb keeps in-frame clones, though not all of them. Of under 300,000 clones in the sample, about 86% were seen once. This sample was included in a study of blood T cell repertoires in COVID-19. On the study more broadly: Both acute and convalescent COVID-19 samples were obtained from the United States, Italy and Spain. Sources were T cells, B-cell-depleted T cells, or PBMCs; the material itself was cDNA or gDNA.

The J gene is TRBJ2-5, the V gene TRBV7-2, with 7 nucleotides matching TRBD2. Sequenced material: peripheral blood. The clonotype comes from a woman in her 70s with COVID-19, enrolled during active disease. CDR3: CASSYSGRTLQETQYF. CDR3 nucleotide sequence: TGTGCCAGCAGCTATTCCGGGAGGACGCTCCAGGAGACCCAGTACTTC.